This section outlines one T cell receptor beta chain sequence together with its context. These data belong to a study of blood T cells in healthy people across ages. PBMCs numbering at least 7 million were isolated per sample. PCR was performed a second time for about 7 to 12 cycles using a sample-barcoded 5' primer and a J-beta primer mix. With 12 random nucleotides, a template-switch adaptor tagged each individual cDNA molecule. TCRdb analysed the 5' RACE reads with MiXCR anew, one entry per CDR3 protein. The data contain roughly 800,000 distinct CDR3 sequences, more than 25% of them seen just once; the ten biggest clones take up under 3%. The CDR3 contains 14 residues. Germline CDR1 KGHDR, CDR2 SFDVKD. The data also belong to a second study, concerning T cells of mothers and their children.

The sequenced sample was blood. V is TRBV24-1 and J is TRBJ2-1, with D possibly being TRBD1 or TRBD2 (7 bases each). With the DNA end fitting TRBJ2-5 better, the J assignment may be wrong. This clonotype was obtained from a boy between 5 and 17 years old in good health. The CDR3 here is CATSDFQGGETQYF. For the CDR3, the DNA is TGTGCCACCAGTGATTTTCAGGGGGGGGAGACCCAGTACTTC.